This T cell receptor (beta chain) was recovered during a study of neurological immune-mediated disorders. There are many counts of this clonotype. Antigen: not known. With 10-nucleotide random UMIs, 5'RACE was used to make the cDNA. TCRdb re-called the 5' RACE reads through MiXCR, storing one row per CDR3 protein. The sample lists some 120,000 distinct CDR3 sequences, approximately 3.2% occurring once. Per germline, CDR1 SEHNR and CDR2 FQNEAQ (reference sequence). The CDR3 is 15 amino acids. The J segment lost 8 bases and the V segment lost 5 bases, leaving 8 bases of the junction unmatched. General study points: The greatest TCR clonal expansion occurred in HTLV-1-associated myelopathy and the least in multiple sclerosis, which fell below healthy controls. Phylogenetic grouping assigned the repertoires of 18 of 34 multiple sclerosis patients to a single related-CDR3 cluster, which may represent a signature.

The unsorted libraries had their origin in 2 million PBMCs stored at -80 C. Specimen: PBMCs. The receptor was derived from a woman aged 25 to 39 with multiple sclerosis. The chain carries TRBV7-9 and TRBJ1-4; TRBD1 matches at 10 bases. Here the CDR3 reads CASSQRTGGNEKLFF. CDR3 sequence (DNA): TGTGCCAGCAGCCAACGGACAGGGGGAAACGAAAAACTGTTTTTT.